This T cell receptor beta chain was identified in a study of PD-L1 blockade in urothelial cancer. Study background: Per blood sample, T cells had a median of roughly 150,000. General study points: Durable benefit accompanied greater 3-week expansion of tumor-associated blood clones.

Data came from immunoSEQ multiplex PCR; TCRdb stores just in-frame clones and leaves some out. The table records 25,000 to 35,000 clones, 87% of them present only once. For this clone: The antigen remains unidentified.

Trimming left V 4 bases short and J 8 bases short, with 8 bases between. This CDR3 region has 11 residues. Germline V gene data show CDR1 as ENHRY and CDR2 as SYGVKD. The material sequenced was PBMCs, taken around atezolizumab (anti-PD-L1) treatment. The rearrangement joins TRBV10-3 to TRBJ1-2, with D unresolved. This receptor was identified in a middle-aged man with urothelial cancer. In DNA form, the CDR3 reads TGTGCCATCAGTGTGGGAGGCGGCTACACCTTC. This encodes CAISVGGGYTF.